The next 20 T cell receptor beta chains were all read from a single sample in a study of OX40 agonist ivuxolimab in advanced cancers. Assay: immunoSEQ multiplex PCR; the TCRdb copy retains only in-frame clones and omits some. The profile shows approximately 70,000 clones, 70% to 80% of them singletons. The sequencing used CD4+ or CD8+ T cells sorted from blood, collected in a trial of the OX40 agonist ivuxolimab. The receptors derive from an adult with an advanced solid tumor such as melanoma, head and neck, liver or kidney cancer.

The J gene is TRBJ2-3, the V gene TRBV29-1; D is undetermined. The V end was cut by 6 bases, the J end by 4 bases, with 8 bases between. From germline, CDR1 is SQVTM and CDR2 ANQGSEA. The CDR3 spans 11 residues. CDR3 nucleotides: TGCAGCGTCCCTTCGGCAGATACGCAGTATTTT. It specifies CSVPSADTQYF.

The rearrangement uses TRBV30 and TRBJ1-6; D gene ambiguous. CDR3 length: 13 amino acids. Trimming cost V 4 bases and J 0 bases, with 4 bases left between them. Germline V lookup: CDR1 GTSNPN, CDR2 SVGIG (reference sequence). The CDR3 DNA reads TGTGCCTGGACAAACTCCTATAATTCACCCCTCCACTTT. Amino acids: CAWTNSYNSPLHF.

The rearrangement links TRBV19 to TRBJ2-7, with 11 bases that match TRBD2. The trim removed 6 bases at V and 9 bases at J, leaving 7 bases unmatched. CDR1 and CDR2 from the germline V gene are LNHDA and SQIVND (reference sequence). The CDR3 runs to 13 residues. CDR3: CASSPTSGAVQYF. Written as DNA, the CDR3 is TGTGCCAGTAGCCCGACTAGCGGGGCCGTGCAGTACTTC.

Here the CDR3 reads CAISEKRQGGETQYF. As DNA, the CDR3 is TGTGCCATCAGTGAGAAAAGACAGGGTGGAGAGACCCAGTACTTC. The chain joins TRBV10-3 to TRBJ2-5; 7 bases are shared with TRBD1. V shed 2 bases and J 4 bases; nucleotides not matched to a gene: 7. Germline V gives CDR1 ENHRY, CDR2 SYGVKD. The CDR3 totals 15 residues.

This clone was seen a few times. The same CDR3 can be traced to other DNA sequences in this sample. The J gene is TRBJ2-3, the V gene TRBV7-3; 9 positions agree with TRBD2. Germline-derived CDR1 and CDR2 are SGHTA and FQGTGA. The CDR3 extends over 17 amino acids. V shed 2 bases and J 0 bases; nucleotides not matched to a gene: 6. CDR3 in amino acids: CASSLAGGPRSTDTQYF. The CDR3 bases are TGTGCCAGCAGCTTAGCGGGAGGGCCGAGGAGCACAGATACGCAGTATTTT.

The chain employs TRBV5-6 and TRBJ2-7; D is possibly TRBD1 (5 bases). Germline-derived CDR1 and CDR2 are SGHDT and YYEEEE. The CDR3 covers 11 residues. Trimming removed 4 bases from V and 4 bases from J, with 6 bases in between. The CDR3 DNA reads TGTGCCAGCAGCCGACAGTACGAGCAGTACTTC. Amino acid sequence: CASSRQYEQYF.

This rearrangement joins TRBV4-1 to TRBJ1-1; 8 nucleotides agree with TRBD1. This CDR3 spans 14 amino acids. V trimming: 2 bases; J trimming: 5 bases; junction bases outside the gene matches: 4. Germline loops: CDR1 MGHRA, CDR2 YSYEKL. CDR3 bases: TGCGCCAGCAGCCAAACAGGGGGAGGAACTGAAGCTTTCTTT. It codes for CASSQTGGGTEAFF.

The V and J genes are TRBV5-1 and TRBJ2-5; TRBD1 aligns across 8 bases. The CDR3 is 15 amino acids. Germline V gene data show CDR1 as SGHRS and CDR2 as YFSETQ. V dropped 4 bases and J dropped 4; count of bases not matched to a gene: 9. In DNA form, the CDR3 reads TGCGCCAGCAGCCCCGGACAGGGTTCGGCAGAGACCCAGTACTTC. Amino acids: CASSPGQGSAETQYF.

The chain carries TRBV7-8 and TRBJ2-1; tentatively, D is TRBD1 or TRBD2 (6 bases each). Trimming shortened V by 5 bases and J by 8 bases, and 25 bases separated the two germline ends. This CDR3 is built from 17 residues. Per germline, CDR1 SGHVS and CDR2 FQNEAQ. The CDR3 DNA reads as TGTGCCAGCAGCCCTCAAGGGGGGAGTGGGTTTCTTGATGAGCAGTTCTTC. Encoded protein: CASSPQGGSGFLDEQFF.

This clone has only a few counts. This sequence joins TRBV7-9 and TRBJ2-1, with 7 bases aligning to TRBD2. The germline V gene has CDR1 SEHNR and CDR2 FQNEAQ (reference sequence). With V trimmed by 1 base and J by 9 bases, 12 bases remained unmatched. The CDR3 loop spans 16 amino acids. The CDR3 is CASSLGGGAGNPEQFF. CDR3 sequence (DNA): TGTGCCAGCAGCTTAGGCGGGGGAGCAGGGAATCCTGAGCAGTTCTTC.

The V and J genes are TRBV7-3 and TRBJ2-3; 9 nucleotides match TRBD2. CDR3 length: 16 amino acids. The ends lost 2 bases at V and 6 bases at J; junction bases unmatched: 9. Germline V gene data show CDR1 as SGHTA and CDR2 as FQGTGA. The CDR3 region is CASSLAGGRVPDTQYF. CDR3 bases: TGTGCCAGCAGCTTAGCGGGAGGGAGGGTGCCGGATACGCAGTATTTT.

The CDR3 loop reads CASSQDLGVESNQPQHF. CDR3 bases: TGCGCCAGCAGCCAAGATCTTGGGGTGGAGAGCAATCAGCCCCAGCATTTT. The chain couples TRBV4-1 to TRBJ1-5; D remains ambiguous. Trimming removed 0 bases at V and 1 base at J, with 13 bases between. Germline CDR1 and CDR2: MGHRA and YSYEKL. There are 17 residues in the CDR3.

The J gene is TRBJ2-1, the V gene TRBV11-2; maybe TRBD1 (6 bases). Germline CDR1 is SGHAT and CDR2 is FQNNGV. Trimming stripped 5 bases from V and 8 bases from J, with 16 bases between. The CDR3 extends over 14 amino acids. The CDR3 sequence: CASSQLRGFDEQFF. The CDR3 DNA is TGTGCCAGCAGCCAACTGAGGGGGTTCGATGAGCAGTTCTTC.

V usage is TRBV2 and J usage is TRBJ2-7, with 9 bases fitting TRBD2. The germline V gene has CDR1 SNHLY and CDR2 FYNNEI. V lost 2 bases, J lost 0 bases, and 5 bases stayed unmatched. This CDR3 is built from 16 residues. CDR3 in DNA: TGTGCCAGCAGTGAACTAGCGGGGATGAGCTCCTACGAGCAGTACTTC. The encoded protein is CASSELAGMSSYEQYF.

The CDR3 spells CASSFQLAGGGTQYF. In nucleotides, the CDR3 is TGTGCCAGCAGCTTCCAACTAGCGGGAGGTGGTACGCAGTATTTT. V gene TRBV11-2 combines with J gene TRBJ2-3, with 12 bases aligning to TRBD2. The CDR3 extends over 15 amino acids. Trimming at V came to 3 bases and at J to 8 bases, leaving 6 bases not matched to a gene. Germline loops: CDR1 SGHAT, CDR2 FQNNGV.

The chain carries TRBV7-9 and TRBJ2-7; the D gene could be TRBD1 or TRBD2 (5 bases each). In germline, CDR1 is SEHNR, CDR2 FQNEAQ (reference sequence). Trimming removed 2 bases from V and 7 bases from J, with 21 bases in between. The CDR3 runs 16 residues. This CDR3 is CASSLWGNGINREQYF. CDR3 nucleotide sequence: TGTGCCAGCAGCTTATGGGGGAATGGTATAAATAGGGAGCAGTACTTC.

The chain joins TRBV7-8 to TRBJ2-3; 12 nucleotides match TRBD1. The CDR3 has 16 amino acids. V gave up 3 bases and J gave up 4 bases; unmatched junction bases: 5. Germline V gene data show CDR1 as SGHVS and CDR2 as FQNEAQ. CDR3 sequence: CASSFRDRGLADTQYF. CDR3 nucleotides: TGTGCCAGCAGCTTCCGGGACAGGGGGCTGGCAGATACGCAGTATTTT. Full variable domain (missing parts from reference TRBV7-8 and TRBJ2-3): GAGVSQSPRYKVAKRGQDVALRCDPISGHVSLFWYQQALGQGPEFLTYFQNEAQLDKSGLPSDRFFAERPEGSVSTLKIQRTQQEDSAVYLCASSFRDRGLADTQYFGPGTRLTVL.

The chain uses TRBV7-8 and TRBJ1-1; a weak D match, TRBD1 (6 bases). With 5 bases removed from V and 3 bases from J, the gap between germline ends came to 13 bases. The CDR3 consists of 14 residues. CDR1 is SGHVS and CDR2 is FQNEAQ in the germline V gene. As DNA, the CDR3 is TGTGCCAGCAGCGTCGGGACACTGGACACTGAAGCTTTCTTT. Amino acid sequence: CASSVGTLDTEAFF.

About this clone itself: Since a much larger clone is just one base distant, this may be a read error. Other DNA sequences within the sample encode an identical CDR3. The rearrangement uses TRBV6-1 and TRBJ2-7; maybe TRBD2 (6 bases). This CDR3 is 11 amino acids long. CDR1 is MNHNS and CDR2 is SASEGT in the germline V gene. With 6 bases removed from V and 4 bases from J, the gap between germline ends came to 7 bases. The CDR3 nucleotides read TGTGCCAGCAGGGAGGGGTACGAGCAGTACTTC. This gives the protein CASREGYEQYF.

This chain joins TRBV6-4 and TRBJ2-2, with a weak D call TRBD1 (6 bases). CDR1 is MRHNA, CDR2 SNTAGT, per germline. The CDR3 consists of 18 residues. The V and J ends lost 2 bases and 4 bases respectively, with 20 bases between them. CDR3 region: CASSDLAGGEAGTGELFF. CDR3 coding DNA: TGTGCCAGCAGTGACCTCGCTGGGGGCGAGGCCGGCACCGGGGAGCTGTTTTTT.